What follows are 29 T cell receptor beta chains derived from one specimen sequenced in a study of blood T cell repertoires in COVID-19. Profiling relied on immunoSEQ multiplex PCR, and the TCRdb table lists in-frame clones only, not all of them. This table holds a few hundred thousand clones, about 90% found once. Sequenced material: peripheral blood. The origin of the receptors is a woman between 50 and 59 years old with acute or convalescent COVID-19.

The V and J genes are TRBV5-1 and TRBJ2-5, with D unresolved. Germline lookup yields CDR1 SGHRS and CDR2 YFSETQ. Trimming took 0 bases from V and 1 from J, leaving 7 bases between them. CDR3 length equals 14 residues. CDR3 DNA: TGCGCCAGCAGCTTGGGGCCAGTCCAAGAGACCCAGTACTTC. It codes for CASSLGPVQETQYF.

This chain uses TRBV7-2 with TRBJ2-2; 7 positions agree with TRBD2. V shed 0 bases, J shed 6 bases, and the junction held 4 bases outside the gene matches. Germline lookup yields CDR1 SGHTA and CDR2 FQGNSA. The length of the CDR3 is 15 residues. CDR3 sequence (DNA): TGTGCCAGCAGCTTAGCGGGAGGGCCTGCCGGGGAGCTGTTTTTT. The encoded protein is CASSLAGGPAGELFF.

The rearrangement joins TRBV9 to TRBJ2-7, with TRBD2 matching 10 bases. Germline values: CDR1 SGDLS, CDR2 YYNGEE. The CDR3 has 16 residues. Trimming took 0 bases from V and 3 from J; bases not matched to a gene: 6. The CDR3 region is CASSVAGTSVLYEQYF. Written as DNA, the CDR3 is TGTGCCAGCAGCGTAGCGGGGACTAGCGTCCTCTACGAGCAGTACTTC.

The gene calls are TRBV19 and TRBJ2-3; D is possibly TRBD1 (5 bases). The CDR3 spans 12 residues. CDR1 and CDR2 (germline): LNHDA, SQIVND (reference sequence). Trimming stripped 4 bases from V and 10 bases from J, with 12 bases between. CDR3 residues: CASSNTGSPQYF. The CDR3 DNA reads TGTGCCAGTAGTAATACAGGTAGTCCGCAGTATTTT.

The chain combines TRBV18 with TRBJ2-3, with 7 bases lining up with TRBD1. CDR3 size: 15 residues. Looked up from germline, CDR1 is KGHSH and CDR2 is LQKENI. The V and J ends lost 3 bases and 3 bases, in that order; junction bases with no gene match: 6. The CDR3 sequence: CASSPNRGRTDTQYF. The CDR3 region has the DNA TGTGCCAGCTCACCTAACAGGGGAAGGACAGATACGCAGTATTTT.

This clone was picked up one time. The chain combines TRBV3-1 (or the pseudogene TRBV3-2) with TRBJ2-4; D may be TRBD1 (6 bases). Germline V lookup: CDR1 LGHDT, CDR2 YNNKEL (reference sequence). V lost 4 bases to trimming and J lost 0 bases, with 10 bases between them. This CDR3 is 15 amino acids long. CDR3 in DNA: TGTGCCAGCAGCCCAACAGGGTTAGCCAAAAACATTCAGTACTTC. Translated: CASSPTGLAKNIQYF.

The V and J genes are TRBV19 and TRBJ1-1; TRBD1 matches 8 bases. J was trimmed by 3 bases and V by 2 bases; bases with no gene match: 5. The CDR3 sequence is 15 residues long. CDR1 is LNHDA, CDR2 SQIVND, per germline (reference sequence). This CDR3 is CASSITDRGYTEAFF. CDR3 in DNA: TGTGCCAGTAGTATAACCGACAGGGGCTACACTGAAGCTTTCTTT. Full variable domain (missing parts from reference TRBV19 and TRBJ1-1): DGGITQSPKYLFRKEGQNVTLSCEQNLNHDAMYWYRQDPGQGLRLIYYSQIVNDFQKGDIAEGYSVSREKKESFPLTVTSAQKNPTAFYLCASSITDRGYTEAFFGQGTRLTVV.

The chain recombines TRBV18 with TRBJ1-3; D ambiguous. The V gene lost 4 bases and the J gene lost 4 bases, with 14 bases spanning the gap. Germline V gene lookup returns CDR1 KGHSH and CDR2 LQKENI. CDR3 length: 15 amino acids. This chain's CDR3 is CASSRGTGAGNTIYF. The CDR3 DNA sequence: TGTGCCAGCTCACGAGGTACCGGTGCAGGAAACACCATATATTTT.

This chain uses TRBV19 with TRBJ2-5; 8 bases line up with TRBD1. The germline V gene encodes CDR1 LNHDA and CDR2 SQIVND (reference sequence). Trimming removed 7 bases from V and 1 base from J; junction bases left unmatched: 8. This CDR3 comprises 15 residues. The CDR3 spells CASTPPGQGQETQYF. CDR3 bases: TGTGCCAGTACCCCCCCCGGACAGGGCCAAGAGACCCAGTACTTC.

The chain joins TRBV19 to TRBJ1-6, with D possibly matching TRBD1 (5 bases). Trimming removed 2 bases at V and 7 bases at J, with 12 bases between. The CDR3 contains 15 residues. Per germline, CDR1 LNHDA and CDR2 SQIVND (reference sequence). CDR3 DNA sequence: TGTGCCAGTAGTATACAGCAGGGACTAAATTCACCCCTCCACTTT. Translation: CASSIQQGLNSPLHF.

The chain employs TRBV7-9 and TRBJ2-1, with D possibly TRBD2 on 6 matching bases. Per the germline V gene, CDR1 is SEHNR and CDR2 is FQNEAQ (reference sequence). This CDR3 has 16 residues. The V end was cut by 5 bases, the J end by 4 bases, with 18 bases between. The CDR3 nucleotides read TGTGCCAGCAGCCCCGCAGGAGGGCGGGATTACAATGAGCAGTTCTTC. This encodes CASSPAGGRDYNEQFF.

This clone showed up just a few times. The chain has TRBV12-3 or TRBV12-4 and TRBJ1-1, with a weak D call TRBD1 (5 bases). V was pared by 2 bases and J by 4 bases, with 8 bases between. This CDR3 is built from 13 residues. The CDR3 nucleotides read TGTGCCAGCAGTTTACAGGGTACCACTGAAGCTTTCTTT. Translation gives CASSLQGTTEAFF.

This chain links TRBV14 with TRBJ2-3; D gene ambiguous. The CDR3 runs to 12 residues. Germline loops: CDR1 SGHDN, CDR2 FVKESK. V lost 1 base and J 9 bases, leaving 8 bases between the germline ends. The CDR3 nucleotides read TGTGCCAGCAGCCAAGGGGCTTGGACGCAGTATTTT. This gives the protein CASSQGAWTQYF.

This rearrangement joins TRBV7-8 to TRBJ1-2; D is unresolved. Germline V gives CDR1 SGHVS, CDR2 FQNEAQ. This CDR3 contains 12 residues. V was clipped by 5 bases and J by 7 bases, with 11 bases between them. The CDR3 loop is CASSPGYVGYTF. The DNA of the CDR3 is TGTGCCAGCAGCCCCGGTTATGTTGGCTACACCTTC.

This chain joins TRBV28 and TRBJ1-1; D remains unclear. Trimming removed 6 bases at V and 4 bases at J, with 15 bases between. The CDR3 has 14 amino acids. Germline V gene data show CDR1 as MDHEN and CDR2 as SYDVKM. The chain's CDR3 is CASSATGLPTEAFF. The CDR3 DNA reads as TGTGCCAGCAGCGCCACCGGACTCCCCACTGAAGCTTTCTTT. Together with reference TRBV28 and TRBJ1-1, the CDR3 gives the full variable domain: DVKVTQSSRYLVKRTGEKVFLECVQDMDHENMFWYRQDPGLGLRLIYFSYDVKMKEKGDIPEGYSVSREKKERFSLILESASTNQTSMYLCASSATGLPTEAFFGQGTRLTVV.

CDR3 DNA: TGTGCCAGCAGTTTATACGGGGACAGGGGGCTCAATGAGCAGTTCTTC. Its protein product is CASSLYGDRGLNEQFF. The J gene is TRBJ2-1, the V gene TRBV28; 12 bases match TRBD1. The CDR3 covers 16 residues. Per germline, CDR1 MDHEN and CDR2 SYDVKM. Trimming cost V 1 base and J 6 bases; bases outside gene matches: 4.

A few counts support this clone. Here the CDR3 DNA reads TGTGCCAGCAGTCCAGATAACTATGGCTACACCTTC. It translates to CASSPDNYGYTF. The genes are TRBV3-1 (or the pseudogene TRBV3-2) and TRBJ1-2, with unresolved D. CDR1 and CDR2 from the germline V gene are LGHDT and YNNKEL (reference sequence). V lost 6 bases and J lost 1, with 6 bases in between. The CDR3 is 12 residues long.

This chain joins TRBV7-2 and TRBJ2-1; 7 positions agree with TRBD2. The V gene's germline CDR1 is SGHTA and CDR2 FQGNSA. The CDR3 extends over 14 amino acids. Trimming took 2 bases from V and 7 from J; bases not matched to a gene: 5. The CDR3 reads CASSLIGGGNEQFF. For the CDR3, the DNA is TGTGCCAGCAGCTTAATTGGCGGGGGTAATGAGCAGTTCTTC.

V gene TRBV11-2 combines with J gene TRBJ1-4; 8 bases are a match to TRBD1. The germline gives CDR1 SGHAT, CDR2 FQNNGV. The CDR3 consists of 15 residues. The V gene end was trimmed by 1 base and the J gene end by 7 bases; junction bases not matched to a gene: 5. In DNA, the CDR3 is TGTGCCAGCAGCTTAGGGTCGGGACAGGCTGAAAAACTGTTTTTT. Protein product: CASSLGSGQAEKLFF.

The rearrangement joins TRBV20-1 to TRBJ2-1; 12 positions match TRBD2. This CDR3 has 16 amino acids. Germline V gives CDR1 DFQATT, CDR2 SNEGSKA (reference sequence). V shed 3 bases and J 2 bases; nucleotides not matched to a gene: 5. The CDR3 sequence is CSASRLAGDTYNEQFF. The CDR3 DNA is TGCAGTGCTAGTCGACTAGCGGGAGACACCTACAATGAGCAGTTCTTC.

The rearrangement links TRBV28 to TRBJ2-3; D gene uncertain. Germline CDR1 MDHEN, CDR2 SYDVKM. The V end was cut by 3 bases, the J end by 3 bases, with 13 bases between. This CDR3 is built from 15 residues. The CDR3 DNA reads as TGTGCCAGCAGTTTTTCGGGTTTCAGTACAGATACGCAGTATTTT. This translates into CASSFSGFSTDTQYF. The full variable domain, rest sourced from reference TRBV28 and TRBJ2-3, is DVKVTQSSRYLVKRTGEKVFLECVQDMDHENMFWYRQDPGLGLRLIYFSYDVKMKEKGDIPEGYSVSREKKERFSLILESASTNQTSMYLCASSFSGFSTDTQYFGPGTRLTVL.

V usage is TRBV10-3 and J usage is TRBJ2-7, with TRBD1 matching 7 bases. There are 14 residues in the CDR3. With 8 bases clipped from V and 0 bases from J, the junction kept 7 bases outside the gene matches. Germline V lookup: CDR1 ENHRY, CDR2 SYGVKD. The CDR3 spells CAIGQTGTSYEQYF. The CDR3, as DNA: TGTGCCATCGGTCAGACAGGGACCTCCTACGAGCAGTACTTC.

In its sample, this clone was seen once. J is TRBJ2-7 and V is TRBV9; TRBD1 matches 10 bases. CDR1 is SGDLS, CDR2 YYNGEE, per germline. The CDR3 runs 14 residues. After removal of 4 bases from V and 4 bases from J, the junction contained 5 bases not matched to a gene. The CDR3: CASSPQGQGYEQYF. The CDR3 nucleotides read TGTGCCAGCAGCCCCCAGGGACAGGGGTACGAGCAGTACTTC.

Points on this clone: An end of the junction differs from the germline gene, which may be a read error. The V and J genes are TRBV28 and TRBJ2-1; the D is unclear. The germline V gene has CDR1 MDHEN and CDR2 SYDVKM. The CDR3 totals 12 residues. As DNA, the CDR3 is TGTGCCAGCAGTTTGCCATACAATTACCCGCTCTTC. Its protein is CASSLPYNYPLF.

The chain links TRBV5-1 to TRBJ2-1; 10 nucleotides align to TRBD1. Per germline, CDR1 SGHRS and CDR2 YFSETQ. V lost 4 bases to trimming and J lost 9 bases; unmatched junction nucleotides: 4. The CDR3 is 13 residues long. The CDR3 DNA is TGCGCCAGCAGCCTCCGGGACAGGGGTGAGCAGTTCTTC. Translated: CASSLRDRGEQFF.

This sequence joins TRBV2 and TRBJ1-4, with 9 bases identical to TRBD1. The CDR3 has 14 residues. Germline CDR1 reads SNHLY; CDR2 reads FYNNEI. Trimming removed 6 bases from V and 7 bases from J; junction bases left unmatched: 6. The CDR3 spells CASRAGTGSEKLFF. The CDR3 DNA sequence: TGTGCCAGCAGGGCCGGGACAGGGTCTGAAAAACTGTTTTTT.

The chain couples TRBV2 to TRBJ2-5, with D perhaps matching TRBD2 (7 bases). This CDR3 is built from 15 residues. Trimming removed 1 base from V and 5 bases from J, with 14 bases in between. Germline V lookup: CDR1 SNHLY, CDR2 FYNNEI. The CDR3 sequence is CASSEGRGPGETQYF. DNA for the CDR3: TGTGCCAGCAGTGAAGGGCGGGGGCCGGGGGAGACCCAGTACTTC. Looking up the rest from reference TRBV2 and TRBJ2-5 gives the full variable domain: EPEVTQTPSHQVTQMGQEVILRCVPISNHLYFYWYRQILGQKVEFLVSFYNNEISEKSEIFDDQFSVERPDGSNFTLKIRSTKLEDSAMYFCASSEGRGPGETQYFGPGTRLLVL.

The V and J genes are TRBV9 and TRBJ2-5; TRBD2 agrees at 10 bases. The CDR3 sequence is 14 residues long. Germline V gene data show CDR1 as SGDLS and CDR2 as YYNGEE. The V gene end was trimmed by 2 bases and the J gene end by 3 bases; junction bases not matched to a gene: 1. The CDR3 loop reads CASSVGTSEETQYF. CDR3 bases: TGTGCCAGCAGCGTCGGGACTAGCGAAGAGACCCAGTACTTC. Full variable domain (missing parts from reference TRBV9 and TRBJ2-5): DSGVTQTPKHLITATGQRVTLRCSPRSGDLSVYWYQQSLDQGLQFLIQYYNGEERAKGNILERFSAQQFPDLHSELNLSSLELGDSALYFCASSVGTSEETQYFGPGTRLLVL.

CDR3 sequence (DNA): TGTGCCAGCAGCTTTGAGGGGACTAGCGGGACCCATGAGCAGTTCTTC. Its protein is CASSFEGTSGTHEQFF. The J gene is TRBJ2-1, the V gene TRBV12-1; the table gives TRBD2 as D, unverified against the DNA. TRBV12-1 represents a pseudogene. CDR3 size: 16 residues.